These 26 T cell receptor beta chains were all obtained from the same sample, sequenced in a study of CD8 T cells in ankylosing spondylitis. Study observations and caveats: It appeared that ankylosing spondylitis blood was characterized by a TCR beta motif of fewer than ten highly homologous variants.

These receptors lack a known antigen. MiXCR, run by TCRdb on the 5' RACE reads, gives a single entry per CDR3 protein. This table holds hundreds of thousands of distinct CDR3 sequences, about 18% found once. Sample: blood, either unsorted or a sorted T cell fraction (not recorded which). The origin of the receptors is a male donor with ankylosing spondylitis.

This clonotype was observed at least ten times. The V gene is TRBV7-3, the J gene TRBJ2-1; D is uncertain. The CDR3 sequence is 14 residues long. The germline V gene has CDR1 SGHTA and CDR2 FQGTGA. Trimming left V 2 bases short and J 7 bases short, with 12 bases between. The CDR3 DNA reads as TGTGCCAGCAGCTTAGGGGTTGGGGTAAATGAGCAGTTCTTC. Translated, it gives CASSLGVGVNEQFF.

This clonotype was detected only a few times. The chain is built from TRBV3-1 and TRBJ2-5; TRBD2 agrees at 10 bases. Losses at the gene ends were 4 bases for V and 2 bases for J; bases not matched to a gene: 10. The CDR3 covers 17 residues. The V gene's germline CDR1 is LGHDT and CDR2 YNNKEL (reference sequence). The CDR3 sequence: CASSPSRGLALQETQYF. The CDR3 coding sequence is TGTGCCAGCAGCCCCTCCCGGGGACTAGCGCTTCAAGAGACCCAGTACTTC.

This clonotype was detected a few times. This chain joins TRBV4-3 and TRBJ2-5, with D tentatively TRBD2 (5 bases). Germline V gene sequence: CDR1 LGHNA, CDR2 YSLEER. Deletions cut 1 base from V and 2 bases from J, with 11 bases between. The CDR3 length is 15 residues. The CDR3 DNA reads as TGCGCCAGCAGCCAAGGGACCAGACTACAAGAGACCCAGTACTTC. It encodes CASSQGTRLQETQYF.

This chain joins TRBV7-8 and TRBJ2-7, with 7 bases aligning to TRBD2. The CDR3 has 13 amino acids. V shed 6 bases, J shed 4 bases, and the junction held 6 bases outside the gene matches. Germline lookup yields CDR1 SGHVS and CDR2 FQNEAQ. The CDR3 DNA is TGTGCCAGCAGGGCTGGGGGGGGTTACGAGCAGTACTTC. Its translation is CASRAGGGYEQYF. Supplemented by reference TRBV7-8 and TRBJ2-7, the full variable domain reads GAGVSQSPRYKVAKRGQDVALRCDPISGHVSLFWYQQALGQGPEFLTYFQNEAQLDKSGLPSDRFFAERPEGSVSTLKIQRTQQEDSAVYLCASRAGGGYEQYFGPGTRLTVT.

V gene TRBV7-9 combines with J gene TRBJ2-1, with D maybe TRBD2 (6 bases). Germline V gene data show CDR1 as SEHNR and CDR2 as FQNEAQ (reference sequence). The CDR3 runs to 14 residues. V gave up 5 bases and J gave up 6 bases, with 14 bases separating them. The DNA of the CDR3 is TGTGCCAGCAGCCCCCCCGGGAGTTCCAATGAGCAGTTCTTC. This codes for CASSPPGSSNEQFF.

This clonotype occurred a few times. The chain couples TRBV12-3 or TRBV12-4 to TRBJ2-3; D is ambiguous. The CDR3 loop spans 14 amino acids. The germline V and J ends were trimmed by 3 bases and 5 bases, with 12 bases remaining between them. The CDR3 protein is CASSFGPAVDTQYF. The CDR3 DNA reads as TGTGCCAGCAGTTTCGGGCCGGCAGTAGATACGCAGTATTTT.

In this sample, this clonotype turned up a few times. The rearrangement joins TRBV11-2 to TRBJ2-7; TRBD2 aligns across 13 bases. The germline V gene encodes CDR1 SGHAT and CDR2 FQNNGV. This CDR3 comprises 17 residues. J gave up 2 bases and V 5 bases, and 9 bases lay outside the gene matches. The CDR3 loop is CASSQWTSGGDTYEQYF. The CDR3 DNA is TGTGCCAGCAGCCAATGGACTAGCGGGGGTGACACCTACGAGCAGTACTTC. The full variable domain, with the rest looked up from reference TRBV11-2 and TRBJ2-7, is EAGVAQSPRYKIIEKRQSVAFWCNPISGHATLYWYQQILGQGPKLLIQFQNNGVVDDSQLPKDRFSAERLKGVDSTLKIQPAKLEDSAVYLCASSQWTSGGDTYEQYFGPGTRLTVT.

This chain connects TRBV19 to TRBJ2-7; perhaps D is TRBD1 or TRBD2 (5 bases each). Germline CDR1 reads LNHDA; CDR2 reads SQIVND (reference sequence). The CDR3 consists of 16 residues. V was clipped by 5 bases and J by 0 bases, with 17 bases between them. CDR3 residues: CASSVSGTAISYEQYF. Here the CDR3 DNA reads TGTGCCAGTAGTGTTTCCGGGACGGCGATCTCCTACGAGCAGTACTTC.

The genes are TRBV4-1 and TRBJ2-1; the D gene is possibly TRBD1 (6 bases). The CDR3 loop spans 19 amino acids. Trimming took off 0 bases at V and 8 bases at J, with 26 bases between the two ends. Germline V gene sequence: CDR1 MGHRA, CDR2 YSYEKL. The CDR3 protein is CASSQDPGELLDVVDEQFF. In DNA form, the CDR3 reads TGCGCCAGCAGCCAAGATCCAGGGGAACTACTAGATGTTGTCGATGAGCAGTTCTTC.

The chain joins TRBV7-6 to TRBJ2-1; D possibly corresponds to TRBD2 (6 bases). This CDR3 contains 13 residues. V was pared by 0 bases and J by 8 bases, with 8 bases between. Germline loops: CDR1 SGHVS, CDR2 FNYEAQ. The CDR3 spells CASSLARGDEQFF. The CDR3 coding sequence is TGTGCCAGCAGCTTAGCGCGGGGCGATGAGCAGTTCTTC.

This clonotype was counted between two and nine times. CDR3 in DNA: TGTGCCAGCAGTTGGCGGGGAGACGAAAAACTGTTTTTT. Encoded protein: CASSWRGDEKLFF. The chain links TRBV12-3 or TRBV12-4 to TRBJ1-4; no clear D. Between the trimmed V and J ends, which lost 4 bases and 8 bases, there was a span of 11 bases. CDR3 length: 13 amino acids.

J is TRBJ2-2 and V is TRBV20-1; D not certain. The CDR3 extends over 14 amino acids. Per the germline V gene, CDR1 is DFQATT and CDR2 is SNEGSKA (reference sequence). The ends were cut back, 6 bases at V and 3 bases at J, with 14 bases in the middle. The chain's CDR3 is CSAKQPGDTGELFF. The CDR3 region has the DNA TGCAGTGCGAAGCAACCAGGAGACACCGGGGAGCTGTTTTTT.

This clonotype was seen a handful of times. This chain uses TRBV4-3 with TRBJ2-5, with D hard to call. V was shortened by 1 base and J by 2 bases, with 11 bases between the two germline ends. Germline CDR1 and CDR2: LGHNA and YSLEER. The CDR3 runs to 15 residues. The CDR3 nucleotides are TGCGCCAGCAGCCAAGGACGGATCCTACAAGAGACCCAGTACTTC. Translating it yields CASSQGRILQETQYF.

The genes are TRBV15 and TRBJ2-5; 7 positions agree with TRBD1. The germline CDR1 and CDR2 sequences are LNHNV and YYDKDF (reference sequence). J lost 2 bases, V lost 5 bases, and 17 bases had no gene match. The CDR3 has 18 amino acids. In DNA form, the CDR3 reads TGTGCCACCAGCCCAGAGTTTATGGTTCTGGGACAGCAAGAGACCCAGTACTTC. It codes for CATSPEFMVLGQQETQYF.

This chain joins TRBV19 and TRBJ2-3; maybe TRBD1 (7 bases). Germline V gene sequence: CDR1 LNHDA, CDR2 SQIVND (reference sequence). V lost 5 bases and J lost 5, with 14 bases in between. The CDR3 loop spans 14 amino acids. In DNA form, the CDR3 reads TGTGCCAGTAGTGCAGACAGGGAGGTAGATACGCAGTATTTT. It is translated as CASSADREVDTQYF.

The V call is TRBV19, the J call TRBJ2-7; the match to TRBD1 covers 12 bases. Germline values: CDR1 LNHDA, CDR2 SQIVND (reference sequence). V gave up 5 bases and J gave up 4 bases; unmatched junction bases: 6. CDR3 size: 15 residues. The DNA of the CDR3 is TGTGCCAGTAGTCCGGGACAGGGGGCGTTGTACGAGCAGTACTTC. Protein product: CASSPGQGALYEQYF.

The genes are TRBV4-1 and TRBJ2-3; D is undetermined. Germline CDR1 reads MGHRA; CDR2 reads YSYEKL. V lost 2 bases to trimming and J lost 3 bases, with 18 bases between them. This CDR3 is 17 amino acids long. The CDR3 loop is CASSQSGTPVETDTQYF. The CDR3, as DNA: TGCGCCAGCAGCCAATCCGGCACACCGGTCGAAACAGATACGCAGTATTTT.

There are many counts of this clonotype. This chain links TRBV19 with TRBJ2-1; D might be TRBD1 (6 bases). The germline gives CDR1 LNHDA, CDR2 SQIVND (reference sequence). This CDR3 is built from 18 residues. V was cut by 3 bases and J by 9 bases, with 27 bases left in between. The CDR3, as DNA: TGTGCCAGTAGTATCATGTTGGTCCAGGGGTCATCTCTCGTTGAGCAGTTCTTC. It is translated as CASSIMLVQGSSLVEQFF.

This clonotype was seen a handful of times. CDR3 nucleotides: TGTGCCAGCAGTTACTCGGGGGGTACGCAGTATTTT. This encodes CASSYSGGTQYF. The chain couples TRBV6-5 to TRBJ2-3; D might be TRBD2 (6 bases). Trimming left V 0 bases short and J 8 bases short, with 6 bases between. The CDR3 is made up of 12 amino acids. CDR1 and CDR2 from the germline V gene are MNHEY and SVGAGI.

This clonotype was observed a handful of times. The chain joins TRBV29-1 to TRBJ2-2, with 9 bases aligning to TRBD2. Germline V gives CDR1 SQVTM, CDR2 ANQGSEA. The CDR3 is made up of 15 amino acids. V dropped 3 bases and J dropped 2; count of bases not matched to a gene: 4. This CDR3 is CSVEIAGVNTGELFF. In DNA, the CDR3 is TGCAGCGTTGAGATAGCGGGAGTAAACACCGGGGAGCTGTTTTTT.

This clonotype showed up just a few times. V and J are TRBV27 and TRBJ2-3; weak D call: TRBD2 (6 bases). With 8 bases removed from V and 5 bases from J, the gap between germline ends came to 8 bases. In germline, CDR1 is MNHEY, CDR2 SMNVEV (reference sequence). This CDR3 is 11 amino acids long. CDR3 amino acids: CASDGGDTQYF. CDR3 nucleotide sequence: TGTGCCAGCGACGGGGGAGATACGCAGTATTTT.

The chain recombines TRBV7-3 with TRBJ2-1, with 10 bases lining up with TRBD2. Germline loops: CDR1 SGHTA, CDR2 FQGTGA. The CDR3 loop spans 15 amino acids. V was clipped by 5 bases and J by 4 bases; unmatched bases: 5. The CDR3, as DNA: TGTGCCAGCAGCCTTCTAGCGGGGGTATACAATGAGCAGTTCTTC. Encoded protein: CASSLLAGVYNEQFF.

This rearrangement joins TRBV10-3 to TRBJ2-2; TRBD1 matches 7 bases. The CDR3 loop spans 17 amino acids. The germline V gene encodes CDR1 ENHRY and CDR2 SYGVKD. V shed 3 bases and J 4 bases; nucleotides not matched to a gene: 11. CDR3 in amino acids: CAISEPQQGMATGELFF. CDR3 sequence (DNA): TGTGCCATCAGTGAACCTCAACAGGGGATGGCCACCGGGGAGCTGTTTTTT.

This clonotype was seen a few times. This chain connects TRBV29-1 to TRBJ2-1, with a possible D match to TRBD1 (6 bases). Germline V gene data show CDR1 as SQVTM and CDR2 as ANQGSEA. This CDR3 has 14 residues. The V end lost 2 bases, the J end lost 5 bases, and 13 bases lay between the germline ends. The CDR3 DNA is TGCAGCGTTGAACTCCGGGACATAGACAATGAGCAGTTCTTC. Its protein product is CSVELRDIDNEQFF.

This clonotype was recorded only once. The chain recombines TRBV12-3 or TRBV12-4 with TRBJ2-1, with 7 bases identical to TRBD2. V was clipped by 5 bases and J by 8 bases; unmatched bases: 21. There are 18 residues in the CDR3. The CDR3, as DNA: TGTGCCAGCAGTGGGGGGGAAAGCACGGGAGTCGCGTTGGATGAGCAGTTCTTC. Translating gives CASSGGESTGVALDEQFF.

The CDR3 sequence is CASSTRTDYEQYF. The CDR3 nucleotides read TGTGCCAGCAGCACCCGGACTGACTACGAGCAGTACTTC. The V call is TRBV7-2, the J call TRBJ2-7, with a weak D call TRBD2 (5 bases). Germline-derived CDR1 and CDR2 are SGHTA and FQGNSA. There are 13 residues in the CDR3. V was shortened by 5 bases and J by 3 bases, with 11 bases between the two germline ends.